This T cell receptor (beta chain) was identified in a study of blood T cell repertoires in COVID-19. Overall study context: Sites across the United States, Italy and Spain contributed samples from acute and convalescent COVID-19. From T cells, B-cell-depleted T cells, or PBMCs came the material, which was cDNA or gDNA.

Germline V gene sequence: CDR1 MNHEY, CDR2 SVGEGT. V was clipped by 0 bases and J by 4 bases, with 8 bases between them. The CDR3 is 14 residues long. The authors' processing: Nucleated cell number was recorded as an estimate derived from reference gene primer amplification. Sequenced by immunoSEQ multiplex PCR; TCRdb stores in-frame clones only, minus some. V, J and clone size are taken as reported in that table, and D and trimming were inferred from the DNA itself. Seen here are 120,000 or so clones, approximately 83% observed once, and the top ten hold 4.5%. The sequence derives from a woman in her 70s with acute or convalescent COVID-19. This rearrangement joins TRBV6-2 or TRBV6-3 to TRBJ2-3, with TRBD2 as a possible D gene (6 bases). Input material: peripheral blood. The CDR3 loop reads CASSYSGTSDTQYF. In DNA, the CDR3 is TGTGCCAGCAGTTACTCCGGGACTTCAGATACGCAGTATTTT.